This TCR beta chain was recovered during a study of cytomegalovirus exposure and HLA in healthy donors. Study-wide results and caveats: Of the V segments, some could not be distinguished, including TRBV6-2 and TRBV6-3, and were excluded.

A word on this clone: Its antigen is unidentified.

The V gene's germline CDR1 is SGHRS and CDR2 YFSETQ. Trimming took 1 base from V and 2 from J; bases not matched to a gene: 9. The CDR3 extends over 18 amino acids. A multiplex PCR was run with 60 Vbeta primers and 13 Jbeta primers. Measured with immunoSEQ multiplex PCR; TCRdb has only the in-frame clones, and not every one. The table has roughly 110,000 clones, approximately 80% seen once; the top ten hold roughly 3.9%. Sequencing used PBMCs. V gene TRBV5-1 combines with J gene TRBJ2-2; 9 nucleotides align to TRBD2. The sequence was collected from a man in his 60s in good health and CMV-seronegative. CDR3 DNA sequence: TGCGCCAGCAGCTTGACCCATAGCGGGGGCGCCAACACCGGGGAGCTGTTTTTT. This sequence encodes CASSLTHSGGANTGELFF.